The rows below give T cell receptor beta chains drawn from one sample of a study of blood T cell repertoires in COVID-19. The table came from immunoSEQ multiplex PCR; TCRdb's copy has only in-frame clones and leaves some out. The data show about 240,000 clones, with 86% seen just once and roughly 3.5% held by the top ten. The source material was PBMCs or T cells enriched from blood (not recorded which). The source is a middle-aged woman with acute COVID-19. Each CDR3 is given with its conserved first and last residue. D genes are given only for firm matches. Expanded clones get a size class; other rows say once, few or many, or leave the size out.

-,TRBV12-5,-,TRBJ2-7,CASALRGSYEQYF,TGTGCTAGTGCCCTCCGGGGATCCTACGAGCAGTACTTC
-,TRBV24-1,TRBD1,TRBJ1-6,CATSQGAGSPLHF,TGTGCCACCTCACAGGGGGCTGGTTCACCCCTCCACTTT
-,TRBV5-1,TRBD2,TRBJ2-1,CASSLATGREGDEQFF,TGCGCCAGCAGCTTGGCCACCGGGCGGGAGGGCGATGAGCAGTTCTTC
few,TRBV19,TRBD1,TRBJ1-1,CASSMGQALPNTEAFF,TGTGCCAGTAGTATGGGACAGGCCCTTCCGAACACTGAAGCTTTCTTT
-,TRBV6-5,TRBD2,TRBJ2-1,CASGTSGSSYNEQFF,TGTGCCAGCGGGACTAGCGGCAGCTCCTACAATGAGCAGTTCTTC
few,TRBV30,-,TRBJ2-7,CAWADTGNSYEQYF,TGTGCCTGGGCGGATACGGGAAACTCCTACGAGCAGTACTTC
-,TRBV7-9,TRBD2,TRBJ2-7,CASSLERGEQYF,TGTGCCAGCAGCTTAGAGCGGGGCGAGCAGTACTTC
-,TRBV30,TRBD1,TRBJ2-7,CAWSRGPGEQYF,TGTGCCTGGAGCAGGGGGCCCGGCGAGCAGTACTTC
once,TRBV18,-,TRBJ1-3,CASSRGVGNTIYF,TGTGCCAGCTCAAGGGGCGTCGGAAACACCATATATTTT
-,TRBV5-1,-,TRBJ1-1,CASKREPNTEAFF,TGCGCCAGCAAGAGGGAACCGAACACTGAAGCTTTCTTT
-,TRBV3-1/TRBV3-2,TRBD1,TRBJ1-3,CASSHTGEGGNTIYF,TGTGCCAGCAGCCATACAGGGGAAGGTGGAAACACCATATATTTT
-,TRBV2,TRBD2,TRBJ2-1,CASSQGLAGFNEQFF,TGTGCCAGCAGTCAGGGACTAGCGGGATTCAATGAGCAGTTCTTC
-,TRBV28,TRBD1,TRBJ1-6,CASSLGTGGNSPLHF,TGTGCCAGCAGTTTAGGGACAGGGGGAAATTCACCCCTCCACTTT
-,TRBV27,TRBD2,TRBJ2-7,CASSLQPLAAKDEQYF,TGTGCCAGCAGTTTGCAGCCGCTAGCGGCTAAAGACGAGCAGTACTTC
-,TRBV29-1,-,TRBJ2-7,CSVRDRTYEQYF,TGCAGCGTTCGAGACAGGACCTACGAGCAGTACTTC
-,TRBV2,-,TRBJ1-2,CASSDEGYGYTF,TGTGCCAGCAGTGACGAGGGCTATGGCTACACCTTC
-,TRBV28,TRBD1,TRBJ2-6,CASSHRGPGANVLTF,TGTGCCAGCAGTCACAGGGGGCCGGGGGCCAACGTCCTGACTTTC
-,TRBV5-1,TRBD1,TRBJ2-1,CASSLQGGSYNEQFF,TGCGCCAGCAGCTTACAGGGGGGTTCCTACAATGAGCAGTTCTTC
-,TRBV11-2,TRBD1,TRBJ1-5,CASSLGTGGNQPQHF,TGTGCCAGCAGCTTAGGGACAGGGGGCAATCAGCCCCAGCATTTT
-,TRBV11-2,TRBD1,TRBJ1-3,CASSWDSRNTIYF,TGTGCCAGCAGCTGGGACAGTAGAAACACCATATATTTT
once,TRBV5-1,TRBD2,TRBJ2-7,CASSVQAGGPYEQYF,TGCGCCAGCAGCGTCCAAGCGGGAGGGCCTTACGAGCAGTACTTC
-,TRBV6-1,TRBD1,TRBJ1-6,CASSVGQATYGPLHF,TGTGCCAGCAGTGTCGGACAGGCTACCTATGGACCCCTCCACTTT
-,TRBV7-2,-,TRBJ2-7,CASTLQGGLESYEQYF,TGTGCCAGCACCCTGCAGGGCGGTTTGGAGTCCTACGAGCAGTACTTC
few,TRBV5-1,TRBD1,TRBJ2-7,CASSYRGRGEQYF,TGCGCCAGCAGCTACAGGGGGCGGGGGGAGCAGTACTTC
-,TRBV10-3,-,TRBJ1-3,CAISESGGSGNTIYF,TGTGCCATCAGTGAGTCAGGGGGCTCTGGAAACACCATATATTTT
-,TRBV27,-,TRBJ2-1,CASRQGQNYNEQFF,TGTGCCAGCAGACAAGGACAGAACTACAATGAGCAGTTCTTC
-,TRBV19,-,TRBJ2-7,CASSTQYEQYF,TGTGCCAGTAGTACCCAATACGAGCAGTACTTC
few,TRBV11-3,-,TRBJ2-3,CASSLMMGAQLYF,TGTGCCAGCAGCTTGATGATGGGAGCGCAACTGTATTTT
few,TRBV2,-,TRBJ2-7,CASRPPPGRGSEQYF,TGTGCCAGCAGACCACCCCCCGGGAGAGGGAGCGAGCAGTACTTC
-,TRBV5-6,-,TRBJ2-5,CASSRGIGGQETQYF,TGTGCCAGCAGCCGAGGCATCGGGGGTCAAGAGACCCAGTACTTC
-,TRBV18,-,TRBJ2-2,CASSPLTGELFF,TGTGCCAGCTCACCCCTCACCGGGGAGCTGTTTTTT
-,TRBV15,TRBD2,TRBJ2-3,CATSRDDAGVGTDTQYF,TGTGCCACCAGCAGAGATGACGCGGGAGTGGGCACAGATACGCAGTATTTT
-,TRBV7-9,TRBD1,TRBJ2-3,CASSSQGDIQYF,TGTGCCAGCAGCTCCCAGGGGGACATTCAGTATTTT
-,TRBV15,TRBD1,TRBJ1-1,CATSKPGQGSNTEAFF,TGTGCCACCAGCAAACCGGGACAGGGTTCGAACACTGAAGCTTTCTTT
-,TRBV4-1,-,TRBJ1-1,CASSQVRTTLNTEAFF,TGCGCCAGCAGCCAAGTCCGGACAACCTTGAACACTGAAGCTTTCTTT
-,TRBV10-3,TRBD1,TRBJ2-1,CAISESTGETNEQFF,TGTGCCATCAGTGAGTCCACAGGGGAGACCAATGAGCAGTTCTTC
few,TRBV5-8,TRBD1,TRBJ2-1,CASSQTGFYNEQFF,TGTGCCAGCAGCCAGACAGGGTTCTACAATGAGCAGTTCTTC
once,TRBV18,-,TRBJ1-4,CASSPGAENEKLFF,TGTGCCAGCTCACCAGGGGCAGAGAATGAAAAACTGTTTTTT
-,TRBV30,TRBD1,TRBJ2-2,CAWGTGNTGELFF,TGTGCCTGGGGGACAGGGAACACCGGGGAGCTGTTTTTT
-,TRBV28,-,TRBJ2-1,CASSLLGVGQRNEQFF,TGTGCCAGCAGTTTATTAGGGGTGGGGCAAAGAAATGAGCAGTTCTTC
-,TRBV7-9,TRBD2,TRBJ2-1,CASSLIYEEREFSYNEQFF,TGTGCCAGCAGCTTAATCTATGAGGAGCGGGAGTTTTCCTACAATGAGCAGTTCTTC
few,TRBV11-1,-,TRBJ1-1,CASSWGIGGSEAFF,TGTGCCAGCAGCTGGGGAATTGGAGGGTCTGAAGCTTTCTTT
-,TRBV7-3,TRBD1,TRBJ2-2,CASTLTGAGTGELFF,TGTGCCAGCACCCTGACAGGGGCGGGCACCGGGGAGCTGTTTTTT
-,TRBV2,TRBD2,TRBJ2-7,CASSASGYEQYF,TGTGCCAGCAGTGCTAGCGGCTACGAGCAGTACTTC
-,TRBV6-1,-,TRBJ1-1,CASSEQGAFF,TGTGCCAGCAGTGAACAGGGAGCTTTCTTT
-,TRBV11-2,TRBD1,TRBJ1-6,CASSFSPRGQGGNSPLHF,TGTGCCAGCAGCTTTTCCCCTCGCGGACAGGGCGGTAATTCACCCCTCCACTTT
-,TRBV2,TRBD1,TRBJ1-1,CASIEGGQGRTEAFF,TGTGCCAGCATTGAGGGGGGACAGGGAAGGACTGAAGCTTTCTTT
-,TRBV5-4,-,TRBJ1-2,CASSLEGRDYGYTF,TGTGCCAGCAGCTTGGAAGGCAGGGACTATGGCTACACCTTC
-,TRBV5-4,-,TRBJ2-2,CASSLAGEEFTGELFF,TGTGCCAGCAGCTTGGCCGGGGAGGAATTCACCGGGGAGCTGTTTTTT
-,TRBV9,-,TRBJ2-2,CASSPRAGSSGGELFF,TGTGCCAGCAGCCCGCGGGCAGGCTCCTCAGGCGGGGAGCTGTTTTTT
few,TRBV7-2,TRBD1,TRBJ2-7,CASSSDRGGLEQYF,TGTGCCAGCAGCTCCGACAGGGGGGGACTCGAGCAGTACTTC
few,TRBV11-2,-,TRBJ2-7,CASSLGLGAYEQYF,TGTGCCAGCAGCTTAGGTTTAGGGGCCTACGAGCAGTACTTC
-,TRBV7-2,TRBD2,TRBJ2-1,CASSPLAGGVYNEQFF,TGTGCCAGCAGCCCCCTGGCGGGAGGCGTGTACAATGAGCAGTTCTTC
-,TRBV21-1,-,TRBJ2-7,CASSALASYEQYF,TGTGCCAGCAGCGCCCTCGCTAGCTACGAGCAGTACTTC
many,TRBV21-1,-,TRBJ2-1,CADKLLAGVGQFF,TGTGCCGATAAACTACTAGCGGGAGTAGGGCAGTTCTTC
-,TRBV27,TRBD2,TRBJ2-3,CASSVAGGPTDTQYF,TGTGCCAGCAGTGTAGCGGGAGGTCCCACAGATACGCAGTATTTT
-,TRBV28,-,TRBJ2-4,CASFSSSIQYF,TGTGCCAGCTTTTCTTCGAGCATTCAGTACTTC